What follows are 14 T cell receptor beta chains derived from one specimen sequenced in a study of cytomegalovirus exposure and HLA in healthy donors. In the PCR, 60 Vbeta and 13 Jbeta primers were used. TCRdb's copy holds only in-frame clones and misses some; the assay was immunoSEQ multiplex PCR. The sample lists roughly 68,000 clones, around 75% occurring once. Sequencing input: PBMCs. Source of these receptors: a young woman in good health and CMV-seropositive.

This chain links TRBV25-1 with TRBJ2-1, with 8 positions matching TRBD1. Unmatched junction bases numbered 8, after V lost 8 bases and J lost 5 bases. The CDR3 consists of 14 residues. CDR1 and CDR2 from the germline V gene are MGHDK and SYGVNS. CDR3 sequence reads: CASRGQGRDNEQFF. As DNA, the CDR3 is TGTGCCAGCCGAGGACAGGGAAGGGACAATGAGCAGTTCTTC.

This clone was detected only a few times. V is TRBV18 and J is TRBJ2-7, with D unclear. The V end lost 2 bases, the J end lost 3 bases, and 8 bases lay between the germline ends. The CDR3 runs to 13 residues. Per germline, CDR1 KGHSH and CDR2 LQKENI. The CDR3 DNA follows: TGTGCCAGCTCACCAATCTCGTACTACGAGCAGTACTTC. It translates to CASSPISYYEQYF.

The rearrangement joins TRBV28 to TRBJ1-5; no clear D. Germline V gene data show CDR1 as MDHEN and CDR2 as SYDVKM. Trimming removed 2 bases at V and 4 bases at J, with 15 bases between. The CDR3 extends over 16 amino acids. For the CDR3, the DNA is TGTGCCAGCAGTTTAATGGCAGGATCCCTTAATCAGCCCCAGCATTTT. This codes for CASSLMAGSLNQPQHF. Variable domain in full (rest from reference TRBV28 and TRBJ1-5): DVKVTQSSRYLVKRTGEKVFLECVQDMDHENMFWYRQDPGLGLRLIYFSYDVKMKEKGDIPEGYSVSREKKERFSLILESASTNQTSMYLCASSLMAGSLNQPQHFGDGTRLSIL.

This chain joins TRBV27 and TRBJ1-1; possibly TRBD1 for D (5 bases). Trimming pared 4 bases from V and 1 base from J, leaving 13 bases between. CDR3 length: 15 residues. Germline V gene sequence: CDR1 MNHEY, CDR2 SMNVEV (reference sequence). The CDR3 DNA follows: TGTGCCAGCAGTTGGAACCGTGGACAGAACACTGAAGCTTTCTTT. This encodes CASSWNRGQNTEAFF.

The chain couples TRBV28 to TRBJ2-7; 9 nucleotides agree with TRBD2. Germline V lookup: CDR1 MDHEN, CDR2 SYDVKM. V was pared by 3 bases and J by 3 bases, with 6 bases of the junction left unmatched. The CDR3 consists of 15 residues. This CDR3 is CASSFPASGVYEQYF. DNA of the CDR3: TGTGCCAGCAGTTTTCCTGCTAGCGGGGTCTACGAGCAGTACTTC.

This clone was found a few times. The chain carries TRBV7-9 and TRBJ2-7, with D possibly TRBD1 on 5 matching bases. The V end was cut by 5 bases, the J end by 3 bases, with 17 bases between. The germline V gene has CDR1 SEHNR and CDR2 FQNEAQ (reference sequence). The CDR3 contains 15 residues. This CDR3 is CASSPPGFSNYEQYF. In DNA form, the CDR3 reads TGTGCCAGCAGCCCTCCAGGGTTCTCAAACTACGAGCAGTACTTC.

By sample share, this clone is medium-sized. DNA of the CDR3: TGTGCCAGCAGTGAAGAGGGAGCGGGTGGGGGGTACGAGCAGTACTTC. As protein: CASSEEGAGGGYEQYF. V gene TRBV6-1 combines with J gene TRBJ2-7; D is perhaps TRBD2 (6 bases). The V end was cut by 1 base, the J end by 4 bases, with 17 bases between. CDR3 size: 16 residues. Looked up from germline, CDR1 is MNHNS and CDR2 is SASEGT.

J is TRBJ1-5 and V is TRBV28, with TRBD1 matching over 7 bases. This CDR3 has 14 residues. V trimming: 5 bases; J trimming: 5 bases; junction bases outside the gene matches: 6. CDR1 MDHEN and CDR2 SYDVKM come from the germline V gene. The DNA of the CDR3 is TGTGCCAGCAGTCTTAGGGGGCTGGATCAGCCCCAGCATTTT. Its translation: CASSLRGLDQPQHF.

Comments on this clone: The junction departs from the called germline gene at one end, perhaps through a read error. The V call is TRBV27, the J call TRBJ1-1; possible D gene TRBD1, 6 bases. Germline-derived CDR1 and CDR2 are MNHEY and SMNVEV (reference sequence). The CDR3 has 15 residues. CDR3 bases: TGTGCCAGCAGGTTCCTACAGGGAGTGAAAACTGAAGCTTTCTTT. This sequence encodes CASRFLQGVKTEAFF.

The rearrangement joins TRBV30 to TRBJ2-7, with 7 bases lining up with TRBD2. The CDR3 is 11 residues long. V lost 3 bases, J lost 4 bases, and 0 bases stayed unmatched. CDR1 and CDR2 from the germline V gene are GTSNPN and SVGIG (reference sequence). CDR3 residues: CAWRGGYEQYF. The CDR3, as DNA: TGTGCCTGGAGGGGGGGGTACGAGCAGTACTTC.

The genes are TRBV9 and TRBJ2-1; D unclear. V was pared by 4 bases and J by 0 bases, with 14 bases between. This CDR3 spans 16 amino acids. Germline V gene data show CDR1 as SGDLS and CDR2 as YYNGEE. As DNA, the CDR3 is TGTGCCAGCAGCTTCTCCCCGTCGAGCTCCTACAATGAGCAGTTCTTC. Amino acids: CASSFSPSSSYNEQFF.

This chain joins TRBV5-4 and TRBJ1-4, with D perhaps matching TRBD1 (6 bases). Germline loops: CDR1 SGHNT, CDR2 YYREEE (reference sequence). Trimming stripped 0 bases from V and 7 bases from J, with 10 bases between. The CDR3 runs to 14 residues. The CDR3 reads CASSLGTASEKLFF. CDR3 in DNA: TGTGCCAGCAGCTTGGGGACAGCGAGTGAAAAACTGTTTTTT. Full variable domain (rest looked up from reference TRBV5-4 and TRBJ1-4): ETGVTQSPTHLIKTRGQQVTLRCSSQSGHNTVSWYQQALGQGPQFIFQYYREEENGRGNFPPRFSGLQFPNYSSELNVNALELDDSALYLCASSLGTASEKLFFGSGTQLSVL.

The chain links TRBV7-2 to TRBJ1-3; D gene unclear. Trimming cost V 3 bases and J 0 bases, with 6 bases left between them. This CDR3 comprises 14 residues. CDR1 is SGHTA and CDR2 is FQGNSA in the germline V gene. CDR3 sequence (DNA): TGTGCCAGCAGCTTGTCGTCCTCTGGAAACACCATATATTTT. Residues: CASSLSSSGNTIYF.

This sequence joins TRBV6-1 and TRBJ2-7; tentative D call: TRBD2 (5 bases). The germline CDR1 and CDR2 sequences are MNHNS and SASEGT. The CDR3 extends over 11 amino acids. V was cut by 9 bases and J by 9 bases, with 15 bases left in between. In nucleotides, the CDR3 is TGTGCCAGTTACAGCGGCCTTGGGCAGTACTTC. This encodes CASYSGLGQYF.